This TCR beta chain derives from a study of blood T cell repertoires in COVID-19. Overall study: T cells, B-cell-depleted T cells, or PBMCs provided the cDNA or gDNA that served as material.

The germline gives CDR1 SGHVS, CDR2 FQNEAQ. The V gene end was trimmed by 1 base and the J gene end by 5 bases; junction bases not matched to a gene: 13. CDR3 length: 19 residues. Authors' processing steps: Estimated nucleated cell counts came from reference gene primer amplification. Generated by immunoSEQ multiplex PCR, the TCRdb table keeps only in-frame clones and is missing some. V and J calls and clone size are as listed in that table; D and trimming were resolved from the DNA. The profile shows 310,000 or so clones, roughly 87% of them singletons. The recovered donors of Cohort 3 showed two negative PCRs, clearance, or symptom resolution.

The sequence came from a woman aged 25 to 39 who had recovered from COVID-19. The rearrangement joins TRBV7-8 to TRBJ2-3, with TRBD2 matching over 12 bases. Sequenced input: PBMCs or T cells enriched from blood (not recorded which). This CDR3 is CASSLDLLAGGSSIDTQYF. CDR3 in DNA: TGTGCCAGCAGCTTAGACCTACTAGCGGGGGGATCTTCCATAGATACGCAGTATTTT.